The rows below give T cell receptor beta chains drawn from one sample of a study of shared clonotypes between healthy human individuals. TCRdb's copy holds only in-frame clones and misses some; the assay was immunoSEQ multiplex PCR. This table holds 150,000 to 200,000 clones, about 93% found once. Sequencing was done on a sample of naive CD4+ T cells sorted from blood. The receptors derive from a woman aged 25 to 39 in good health. Each CDR3 is given with its conserved first and last residue. The D gene is left open where the match is weak. Size is stated for part of the rows, as once, few or many counts, or as a class when the clone is expanded.

v_call,j_call,d_call,clone_size,cdr3_nt,cdr3_aa
TRBV5-4,TRBJ1-1,-,-,TGTGCCAGCAGCCCCTCGCAAGGGGAGTACACTGAAGCTTTCTTT,CASSPSQGEYTEAFF
TRBV9,TRBJ2-5,TRBD1,-,TGTGCCAGCAGCGCGGGACAGGCAGGGGGGGAGACCCAGTACTTC,CASSAGQAGGETQYF
TRBV18,TRBJ1-2,TRBD1,-,TGTGCCAGCTCACCAGGGACAGGGGCCACCTATGGCTACACCTTC,CASSPGTGATYGYTF
TRBV5-1,TRBJ2-7,TRBD2,-,TGCGCCAGCAGCCCCGCATTCGGGAGGGGGTACGAGCAGTACTTC,CASSPAFGRGYEQYF
TRBV28,TRBJ1-1,-,-,TGTGCCAGCAGCGAACAAGACACTGAAGCTTTCTTT,CASSEQDTEAFF
TRBV4-1,TRBJ2-7,-,-,TGCGCCAGCAGCCAAGTGGGGCGGGGATGGCCGTCCTATGAGCAGTACTTC,CASSQVGRGWPSYEQYF
TRBV28,TRBJ2-7,-,-,TGTGCCAGCAGTTTGGAGGGTGGAGTATCCTACGAGCAGTACTTC,CASSLEGGVSYEQYF
TRBV18,TRBJ1-5,TRBD1,once,TGTGCCAGCTCACCAGAGGGGGCCGGCAATCAGCCCCAGCATTTT,CASSPEGAGNQPQHF
TRBV28,TRBJ2-7,-,-,TGTGCCAGCAGTTTATCCCCTAGCTTGGGCGAGCAGTACTTC,CASSLSPSLGEQYF
TRBV6-1,TRBJ1-3,-,-,TGTGCCAGCAGTGAAATCGTCTCTGGAAACACCATATATTTT,CASSEIVSGNTIYF
TRBV7-9,TRBJ2-2,TRBD2,-,TGTGCCAGCAACCCATGGGATCCTAGCGGGAAGGTCGGGGAGCTGTTTTTT,CASNPWDPSGKVGELFF
TRBV27,TRBJ2-7,TRBD2,-,TGTGCCAGCAGTCTCAGAAGTCCTCTAGCGGGACCCTCCTACGAGCAGTACTTC,CASSLRSPLAGPSYEQYF
TRBV7-9,TRBJ2-7,-,-,TGTGCCAGCAGCTTACTCGGGTCAACTTACGAGCAGTACTTC,CASSLLGSTYEQYF
TRBV15,TRBJ1-3,TRBD1,once,TGTGCCACCAGCGCCCGGACAGGGGGACTTTTAGCTGGAAACACCATATATTTT,CATSARTGGLLAGNTIYF
TRBV5-1,TRBJ2-7,TRBD2,-,TGCGCCAGCAGCTGGACTAGCGGGCTCTACGAGCAGTACTTC,CASSWTSGLYEQYF
TRBV6-6,TRBJ2-1,TRBD1,once,TGTGCCAGCGGGACAGAAAAATACAATGAGCAGTTCTTC,CASGTEKYNEQFF
TRBV28,TRBJ2-4,-,once,TGTGCCAGCCTTCCTGCGGGGGCCAAAAACATTCAGTACTTC,CASLPAGAKNIQYF
TRBV28,TRBJ1-2,-,-,TGTGCCAGCAGTTTTGGGGGTACCTATGGCTACACCTTC,CASSFGGTYGYTF
TRBV28,TRBJ2-7,TRBD2,-,TGTGCCAGCAGTTTTGCTAGCGGGACCTACGAGCAGTACTTC,CASSFASGTYEQYF
TRBV5-8,TRBJ1-1,-,-,TGTGCCAGCAGCCAAGACAGATTCACTGAAGCTTTCTTT,CASSQDRFTEAFF
TRBV18,TRBJ2-7,TRBD1,-,TGTGCCAGCTCACCGCTGGACAGGGGAGCCTACGAGCAGTACTTC,CASSPLDRGAYEQYF
TRBV29-1,TRBJ2-3,TRBD2,-,TGCAGCGTTCCGATTCCGGTGCTGGGACTAGCGGGAGTAGGGGGTTATACGCAGTATTTT,CSVPIPVLGLAGVGGYTQYF
TRBV6-4,TRBJ1-3,-,-,TGTGCCAGCAGTGACTCGAAGCCGGGCCAGACAAGGCACGTATCTGGAAACACCATATATTTT,CASSDSKPGQTRHVSGNTIYF
TRBV6-5,TRBJ1-5,-,-,TGTGCCAGCAGGCCGGGGCCAATGAATCAGCCCCAGCATTTT,CASRPGPMNQPQHF
TRBV6-6,TRBJ1-5,-,-,TGTGCCAGCAGTTACGGTCAGGGTCAGAATCAGCCCCAGCATTTT,CASSYGQGQNQPQHF